This passage covers 22 T cell receptor beta chains from one sample sequenced in a study of blood T cell repertoires in COVID-19. Assay: immunoSEQ multiplex PCR; the TCRdb copy retains only in-frame clones and omits some. Of 140,000 or so clones listed, roughly 80% are singletons. Material for sequencing was peripheral blood. Receptor source: a man aged 45-65 years with acute or convalescent COVID-19.

This clone was counted only a few times. V is TRBV21-1 and J is TRBJ1-6. TRBV21-1 is designated a pseudogene. The CDR3 sequence is 18 residues long. CDR3 DNA sequence: TGTGCCAGCACCCTGAGTCCTACCCTTTTATTTTATAATTCACCCCTCCACTTT. Translation gives CASTLSPTLLFYNSPLHF.

V usage is TRBV10-2 and J usage is TRBJ2-3, with TRBD2 matching over 14 bases. V trimming: 6 bases; J trimming: 2 bases; junction bases outside the gene matches: 4. CDR3 length equals 16 residues. Germline CDR1 reads WSHSY; CDR2 reads SAAADI. The DNA for the CDR3 is TGCGCCAGCAGGGGACTAGCGGGGGCCCCCACAGATACGCAGTATTTT. Protein sequence: CASRGLAGAPTDTQYF.

The chain combines TRBV7-3 with TRBJ2-5; 10 bases match TRBD1. Germline V lookup: CDR1 SGHTA, CDR2 FQGTGA. The CDR3 length is 16 residues. Losses at the gene ends were 5 bases for V and 2 bases for J; bases not matched to a gene: 8. CDR3 sequence: CASSAGQGPLQETQYF. The CDR3 DNA sequence: TGTGCCAGCAGCGCGGGACAGGGGCCTCTGCAAGAGACCCAGTACTTC.

The V gene is TRBV28, the J gene TRBJ2-3; the D is unclear. Germline loops: CDR1 MDHEN, CDR2 SYDVKM. The CDR3 totals 12 residues. Trimming took 5 bases from V and 4 from J, leaving 7 bases between them. The chain's CDR3 is CASSPLSDTQYF. Written as DNA, the CDR3 is TGTGCCAGCAGTCCCCTCTCAGATACGCAGTATTTT.

The chain couples TRBV7-8 to TRBJ2-7; tentative D call: TRBD2 (7 bases). CDR3 length: 14 residues. The germline V and J ends were trimmed by 5 bases and 4 bases, with 15 bases remaining between them. Germline CDR1 is SGHVS and CDR2 is FQNEAQ. The CDR3 spells CASSPRGAGYEQYF. The CDR3 DNA follows: TGTGCCAGCAGCCCCCGGGGGGCTGGGTACGAGCAGTACTTC. Full variable domain (rest looked up from reference TRBV7-8 and TRBJ2-7): GAGVSQSPRYKVAKRGQDVALRCDPISGHVSLFWYQQALGQGPEFLTYFQNEAQLDKSGLPSDRFFAERPEGSVSTLKIQRTQQEDSAVYLCASSPRGAGYEQYFGPGTRLTVT.

This clone has a count of ten or more. This chain uses TRBV7-2 with TRBJ1-2, with 9 bases identical to TRBD1. The CDR3 length is 16 residues. V gave up 6 bases and J gave up 8 bases; unmatched junction bases: 16. Germline V gene data show CDR1 as SGHTA and CDR2 as FQGNSA. CDR3 in DNA: TGTGCCAGCAGACCCCTGGGGACAGGGTCGACGCGGGGCTACACCTTC. Protein: CASRPLGTGSTRGYTF.

The gene calls are TRBV2 and TRBJ2-3; 13 nucleotides agree with TRBD2. CDR1 is SNHLY and CDR2 is FYNNEI in the germline V gene. The CDR3 runs to 18 residues. The trim removed 6 bases at V and 5 bases at J, leaving 14 bases unmatched. The CDR3 coding sequence is TGTGCCAGCAGCGAACTAGCGGGGGGGCGGAGTCGCATAGATACGCAGTATTTT. Its translation is CASSELAGGRSRIDTQYF. The variable domain in full, with the rest retrieved from reference TRBV2 and TRBJ2-3, is EPEVTQTPSHQVTQMGQEVILRCVPISNHLYFYWYRQILGQKVEFLVSFYNNEISEKSEIFDDQFSVERPDGSNFTLKIRSTKLEDSAMYFCASSELAGGRSRIDTQYFGPGTRLTVL.

This chain uses TRBV2 with TRBJ1-2, with D perhaps TRBD1 (5 bases). The V end was cut by 3 bases, the J end by 0 bases, with 8 bases between. CDR3 length equals 14 residues. CDR1 is SNHLY and CDR2 is FYNNEI in the germline V gene. The CDR3 DNA is TGTGCCAGCAGTGATAGGGGAACTAACTATGGCTACACCTTC. It codes for CASSDRGTNYGYTF.

V gene TRBV21-1 combines with J gene TRBJ1-5; the DNA was not compared with TRBD1, the D call given in the table. TRBV21-1 is given as a pseudogene. This CDR3 spans 15 amino acids. CDR3 in amino acids: CASSPGGTGVQPQHF. The DNA of the CDR3 is TGTGCCAGCAGCCCGGGGGGGACAGGGGTTCAGCCCCAGCATTTT.

The genes are TRBV4-2 and TRBJ1-4; weak D call: TRBD1 (5 bases). This CDR3 has 15 residues. The ends were cut back, 0 bases at V and 7 bases at J, with 12 bases in the middle. The germline V gene encodes CDR1 LGHNA and CDR2 YNFKEQ. CDR3 coding DNA: TGTGCCAGCAGCCAAGATGTAGGGGCCTCTGAAAAACTGTTTTTT. It codes for CASSQDVGASEKLFF.

The genes are TRBV6-6 and TRBJ2-2, with no clear D. Per the germline V gene, CDR1 is MNHNY and CDR2 is SVGAGI (reference sequence). Trimming removed 6 bases at V and 2 bases at J, with 7 bases between. CDR3 length: 13 residues. The CDR3 nucleotides read TGTGCCAGCAGCTCGCTAAACACCGGGGAGCTGTTTTTT. It codes for CASSSLNTGELFF.

The chain carries TRBV10-1 and TRBJ2-1; 7 nucleotides line up with TRBD1. Trimming cost V 2 bases and J 6 bases; bases outside gene matches: 10. Germline V gene data show CDR1 as WNHNN and CDR2 as SYGVQD (reference sequence). CDR3 length equals 16 residues. CDR3 nucleotide sequence: TGCGCCAGCAGTGAGACAGGACAGGTGTTGTTCAATGAGCAGTTCTTC. Translation: CASSETGQVLFNEQFF.

This chain links TRBV5-6 with TRBJ1-2, with 10 bases identical to TRBD1. Germline CDR1 reads SGHDT; CDR2 reads YYEEEE. With 7 bases clipped from V and 2 bases from J, the junction kept 8 bases outside the gene matches. The CDR3 extends over 15 amino acids. The CDR3 is CASVRPGQGNYGYTF. In DNA form, the CDR3 reads TGTGCCAGCGTGCGCCCGGGACAGGGGAACTATGGCTACACCTTC.

CDR3 sequence: CASSLQGNEKLFF. The DNA for the CDR3 is TGCGCCAGCAGCCTCCAGGGGAATGAAAAACTGTTTTTT. The rearrangement uses TRBV5-1 and TRBJ1-4; D might be TRBD1 (6 bases). The germline gives CDR1 SGHRS, CDR2 YFSETQ. This CDR3 has 13 amino acids. The V end was cut by 4 bases, the J end by 5 bases, with 9 bases between. Using reference TRBV5-1 and TRBJ1-4 for the parts outside the CDR3, the full variable domain is KAGVTQTPRYLIKTRGQQVTLSCSPISGHRSVSWYQQTPGQGLQFLFEYFSETQRNKGNFPGRFSGRQFSNSRSEMNVSTLELGDSALYLCASSLQGNEKLFFGSGTQLSVL.

This clone was picked up a small number of times. The chain carries TRBV5-1 and TRBJ2-7; D remains ambiguous. The CDR3 sequence is 14 residues long. Trimming shortened V by 3 bases and J by 6 bases, and 16 bases separated the two germline ends. Germline V CDR1 and CDR2: SGHRS, YFSETQ. DNA for the CDR3: TGCGCCAGCAGCTCCGGGTCCTCAACCCCCGAGCAGTACTTC. Its protein product is CASSSGSSTPEQYF.

This rearrangement joins TRBV30 to TRBJ1-2; weak D call: TRBD1 (5 bases). The V gene's germline CDR1 is GTSNPN and CDR2 SVGIG (reference sequence). Deletions cut 1 base from V and 7 bases from J, with 13 bases between. This CDR3 spans 13 amino acids. For the CDR3, the DNA is TGTGCCTGGAGTGGACTCAGGGAGGGTGGCTACACCTTC. It yields the protein CAWSGLREGGYTF.

V usage is TRBV14 and J usage is TRBJ2-3; unclear D gene. Deletions cut 0 bases from V and 2 bases from J, with 9 bases between. CDR1 and CDR2 from the germline V gene are SGHDN and FVKESK. This CDR3 has 15 residues. CDR3 sequence: CASSQDMGNTDTQYF. The CDR3 coding sequence is TGTGCCAGCAGCCAAGATATGGGCAACACAGATACGCAGTATTTT.

This chain joins TRBV5-1 and TRBJ1-4; TRBD1 matches at 11 bases. V lost 4 bases and J lost 7; bases outside the gene matches: 9. The length of the CDR3 is 16 residues. The germline CDR1 and CDR2 sequences are SGHRS and YFSETQ. Here the CDR3 reads CASSDGTGGGAEKLFF. For the CDR3, the DNA is TGCGCCAGCAGCGACGGGACAGGGGGAGGGGCTGAAAAACTGTTTTTT.

The chain joins TRBV19 to TRBJ1-6, with 7 bases fitting TRBD1. The trim removed 0 bases at V and 14 bases at J, leaving 1 base unmatched. The CDR3 contains 12 residues. The V gene's germline CDR1 is LNHDA and CDR2 SQIVND (reference sequence). The CDR3 spells CASSIEGTALHF. The CDR3 DNA sequence: TGTGCCAGTAGTATAGAGGGGACAGCCCTCCACTTT.

This rearrangement joins TRBV6-5 to TRBJ1-4, with TRBD1 as a possible D gene (5 bases). Trimming pared 7 bases from V and 7 bases from J, leaving 10 bases between. CDR3 length: 12 residues. The V gene's germline CDR1 is MNHEY and CDR2 SVGAGI. The DNA of the CDR3 is TGTGCCAGCAAGACAGCTAGTGAAAAACTGTTTTTT. Encoded protein: CASKTASEKLFF.

The rearrangement joins TRBV21-1 to TRBJ1-2; the D segment call TRBD1 is taken from the table without a DNA check. TRBV21-1 is designated a pseudogene. CDR3 size: 16 residues. CDR3: CASSDWDSRDNYGYTF. The CDR3 DNA sequence: TGTGCCAGCAGCGACTGGGACAGCCGTGATAACTATGGCTACACCTTC.

V gene TRBV19 combines with J gene TRBJ1-1; 7 bases are a match to TRBD1. With V trimmed by 4 bases and J by 9 bases, 8 bases remained unmatched. This CDR3 is built from 13 residues. The V gene's germline CDR1 is LNHDA and CDR2 SQIVND (reference sequence). CDR3 protein: CASSRTGSEKAFF. The CDR3, as DNA: TGTGCCAGTAGTAGGACAGGTTCGGAGAAAGCTTTCTTT.